The 7 T cell receptor beta chains reported below all come from one sample, sequenced in a study of tumor and adjacent non-tumor tissue in lung cancer. A modified ARM-PCR protocol with three rounds of nested PCR amplified TCRbeta. TCRdb reprocessed the multiplex PCR reads via MiXCR and lists one record per CDR3 protein. Of around 200,000 distinct CDR3 sequences in the sample, around 71% are singletons; the top ten hold 25%. The template was RNA from unsorted bulk tissue. The specimen sequenced was lung tumor tissue. These receptors all stem from a man aged 55 to 70 with non-small cell lung cancer.

A note on this clonotype: One base away lies a much larger clone, so this may be a sequencing read error. The chain has TRBV6-5 and TRBJ1-1; D not certain. The germline V gene has CDR1 MNHEY and CDR2 SVGAGI. This CDR3 has 14 amino acids. CDR3 sequence reads: CASSYGGIATEAVF. The CDR3 DNA reads as TGTGCCAGCAGTTACGGAGGGATCGCCACTGAAGCTGTCTTT.

About this clonotype itself: A junction end diverges from the germline sequence, so it may reflect a read error. V gene TRBV5-1 combines with J gene TRBJ2-2; possible D gene TRBD2, 5 bases. The CDR3 is 14 residues long. CDR1 and CDR2 from the germline V gene are SGHRS and YFSETQ. The DNA for the CDR3 is TGCGCCAGTCGGATAGAACTGAACACCGGGGAACTGTTTTTT. Protein product: CASRIELNTGELFF.

This clonotype was seen a handful of times. This rearrangement joins TRBV4-1 to TRBJ1-5; no reliable D call. Looked up from germline, CDR1 is MGHRA and CDR2 is YSYEKL. The CDR3 runs to 16 residues. V was trimmed by 4 bases and J by 6 bases, leaving 19 bases between them. DNA for the CDR3: TGCGCCAGCAGCCCTATGGGCGGGGAGGTGGGTCAGCCCCAGCATTTT. It encodes CASSPMGGEVGQPQHF.

A word on this clonotype: One end of the junction is discordant with germline, which a read error may explain. The chain joins TRBV10-2 to TRBJ2-7; D remains ambiguous. There are 13 residues in the CDR3. Germline V gene sequence: CDR1 WSHSY, CDR2 SAAADI. CDR3 region: CARMNQVSYEHYF. CDR3 DNA sequence: TGCGCCAGAATGAACCAGGTTTCCTACGAGCACTACTTC.

V is TRBV29-1 and J is TRBJ2-4; 9 bases agree with TRBD2. The CDR3 has 18 amino acids. Germline values: CDR1 SQVTM, CDR2 ANQGSEA. CDR3 region: CIVPLRGEAGGSGNIQYF. The CDR3, as DNA: TGCATCGTCCCGCTGCGGGGGGAAGCGGGGGGTTCGGGAAACATTCAGTACTTC.

This clonotype has more than one count but fewer than ten. J is TRBJ2-7 and V is TRBV28; D gene ambiguous. Trimming cost V 4 bases and J 2 bases, with 6 bases left between them. Germline assignment: CDR1 MDHEN and CDR2 SYDVKM. The CDR3 is 12 amino acids. The CDR3: CASSSVPYEQYF. DNA for the CDR3: TGTGCCAGCAGTTCCGTTCCCTACGAGCAGTACTTC.

This clonotype was detected a few times. This rearrangement joins TRBV5-1 to TRBJ2-7; D may be TRBD2 (7 bases). The CDR3 covers 13 residues. In germline, CDR1 is SGHRS, CDR2 YFSETQ. Between the trimmed V and J ends, which lost 2 bases and 7 bases, there was a span of 13 bases. Here the CDR3 reads CASSFPGGQEQYF. DNA for the CDR3: TGCGCCAGCAGCTTCCCCGGGGGGCAAGAGCAGTACTTC.